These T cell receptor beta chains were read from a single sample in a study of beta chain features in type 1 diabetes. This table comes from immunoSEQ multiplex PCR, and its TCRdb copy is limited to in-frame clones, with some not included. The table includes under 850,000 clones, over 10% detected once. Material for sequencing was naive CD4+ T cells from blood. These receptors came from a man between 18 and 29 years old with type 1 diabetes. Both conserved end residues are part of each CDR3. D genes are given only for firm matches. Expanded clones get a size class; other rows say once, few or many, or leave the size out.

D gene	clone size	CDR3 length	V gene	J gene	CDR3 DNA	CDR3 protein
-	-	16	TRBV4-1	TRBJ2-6	TGCGCCAGCAGCCAAGGGAAAATGACTGGGGCCAACGTCCTGACTTTC	CASSQGKMTGANVLTF
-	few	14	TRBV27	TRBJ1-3	TGTGCCAGCAGTAAACAGAGTTCTGGAAACACCATATATTTT	CASSKQSSGNTIYF
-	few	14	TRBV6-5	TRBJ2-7	TGTGCCAGCAGTTTACAGGGCCCCTCCTACGAGCAGTACTTC	CASSLQGPSYEQYF
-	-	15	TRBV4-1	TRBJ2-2	TGCGCCAGCAGCCGTGACGGAGTGAACACCGGGGAGCTGTTTTTT	CASSRDGVNTGELFF
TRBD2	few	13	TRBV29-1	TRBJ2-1	TGCAGCGGTGGGACTAGATTAGACAATGAGCAGTTCTTC	CSGGTRLDNEQFF
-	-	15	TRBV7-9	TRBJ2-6	TGTGCCAGCAGCCTGACAGGTGCTGGGGCCAACGTCCTGACTTTC	CASSLTGAGANVLTF
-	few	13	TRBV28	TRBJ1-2	TGTGCCAGCAGTTTGGGTTCCCGGTCGGGCTACACCTTC	CASSLGSRSGYTF
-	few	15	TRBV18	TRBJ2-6	TGTGCCAGCTCACCACTGGACTCTGGGGCCAACGTCCTGACTTTC	CASSPLDSGANVLTF
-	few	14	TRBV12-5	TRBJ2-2	TGTGCTAGTGGCAACCCCCCCCACACCGGGGAGCTGTTTTTT	CASGNPPHTGELFF
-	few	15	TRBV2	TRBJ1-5	TGTGCCAGCGGATTACAGCCACCCAGCAATCAGCCCCAGCATTTT	CASGLQPPSNQPQHF
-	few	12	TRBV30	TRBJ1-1	TGTGCCTGGAGTCACACGAACGCTGAAGCTTTCTTT	CAWSHTNAEAFF
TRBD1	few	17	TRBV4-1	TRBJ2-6	TGCGCCAGCAGGCCGACAGGGGAAGTTCGAGGGGCCAACGTCCTGACTTTC	CASRPTGEVRGANVLTF
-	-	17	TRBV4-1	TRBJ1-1	TGCGCCAGCAGCTTACCGACCGGGGGAGGGATGAACACTGAAGCTTTCTTT	CASSLPTGGGMNTEAFF
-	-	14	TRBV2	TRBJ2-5	TGTGCCAGCACCACAACAGTCACAGGCGGGACCCAGTACTTC	CASTTTVTGGTQYF
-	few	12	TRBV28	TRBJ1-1	TGTGCCAGCAGTCAGAGGAACACTGAAGCTTTCTTT	CASSQRNTEAFF
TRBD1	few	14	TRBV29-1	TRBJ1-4	TGCAGCGTCCCGAGGACAGGGCCCCCTGAAAAACTGTTTTTT	CSVPRTGPPEKLFF
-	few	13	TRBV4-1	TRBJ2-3	TGCGCCAGCAGCCAGACTAGTCCAGATACGCAGTATTTT	CASSQTSPDTQYF
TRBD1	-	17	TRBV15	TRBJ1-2	TGTGCCACCAGCAGAGGCTCCCCTGGAGACAGGGGCTATGGCTACACCTTC	CATSRGSPGDRGYGYTF
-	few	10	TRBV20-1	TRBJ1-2	TGCAGTGCGCCCGCGGGGGGCTACACCTTC	CSAPAGGYTF
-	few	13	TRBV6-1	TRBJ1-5	TGTGCCAGCAGTGAAATAACGATGCAGCCCCAGCATTTT	CASSEITMQPQHF
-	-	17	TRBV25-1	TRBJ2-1	TGTGCCAGCAGTCTCGCCGTAGGGGGGCGCTTAGACAATGAGCAGTTCTTC	CASSLAVGGRLDNEQFF
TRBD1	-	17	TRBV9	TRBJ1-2	TGTGCCAGCAGCGTAGTAGCAGCCGGGACAGTGTTCGATGGCTACACCTTC	CASSVVAAGTVFDGYTF
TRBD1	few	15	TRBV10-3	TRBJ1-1	TGTGCCATCAGTGGCGGGACAGAACGAAACACTGAAGCTTTCTTT	CAISGGTERNTEAFF
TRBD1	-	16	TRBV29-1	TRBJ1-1	TGCAGCGTCCTAGAGTCCGGGACAGGGTTGAACACTGAAGCTTTCTTT	CSVLESGTGLNTEAFF
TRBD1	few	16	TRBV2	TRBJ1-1	TGTGCCAGCAGTCCGGACAGGGGGTCCATGAACACTGAAGCTTTCTTT	CASSPDRGSMNTEAFF
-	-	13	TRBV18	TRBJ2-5	TGTGCCAGCTCACCAGGTCCCCAAGAGACCCAGTACTTC	CASSPGPQETQYF
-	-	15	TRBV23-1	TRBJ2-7	TGCGCCAGCAGTCCCCCCGGGACATCTCCCTACGAGCAGTACTTC	CASSPPGTSPYEQYF
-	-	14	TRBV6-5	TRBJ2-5	TGTGCCAGCCACAGAGGCGAGGAACAAGAGACCCAGTACTTC	CASHRGEEQETQYF
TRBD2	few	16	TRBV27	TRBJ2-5	TGTGCCAGCAGTTTATCAGCTAGGGAGGGGCAGGAGACCCAGTACTTC	CASSLSAREGQETQYF
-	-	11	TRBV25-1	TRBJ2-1	TGTGCCAGCAGTGAATTCAATGAGCAGTTCTTC	CASSEFNEQFF
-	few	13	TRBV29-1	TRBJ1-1	TGCAGTCTTTCGCGGGAGATGAACACTGAAGCTTTCTTT	CSLSREMNTEAFF
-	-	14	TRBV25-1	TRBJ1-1	TGTGCCAGCAGTGATGGACAGTTGAACACTGAAGCTTTCTTT	CASSDGQLNTEAFF
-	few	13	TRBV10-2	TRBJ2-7	TGCGCCAGCAGCCTCGGCGGTGCGGGTGAGCAGTACTTC	CASSLGGAGEQYF
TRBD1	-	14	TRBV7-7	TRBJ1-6	TGTGCCAGCAGCTTAGGACAGGGGCATTCACCCCTCCACTTT	CASSLGQGHSPLHF
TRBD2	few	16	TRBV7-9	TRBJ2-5	TGTGCCAGCAGCTTGGGGCGGGGGTCCACAAGGGAGACCCAGTACTTC	CASSLGRGSTRETQYF
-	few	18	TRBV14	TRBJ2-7	TGTGCCAGCAGCCAATACGGGGGGCAGAGCTCTTTCTCCTACGAGCAGTACTTC	CASSQYGGQSSFSYEQYF
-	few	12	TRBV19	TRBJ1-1	TGTGCCAGTAGTTATAGGGTGTCGCAAGCTTTCTTT	CASSYRVSQAFF
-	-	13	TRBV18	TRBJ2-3	TGTGCCAGCTCAGAGCAAAGGGCAGATACGCAGTATTTT	CASSEQRADTQYF
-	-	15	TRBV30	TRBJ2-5	TGTGCCTGGGGACCTTCTTGGGGGTTCCAAGAGACCCAGTACTTC	CAWGPSWGFQETQYF
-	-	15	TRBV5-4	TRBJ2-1	TGTGCCAGCAGCTTCGACAGGAACGACTACAATGAGCAGTTCTTC	CASSFDRNDYNEQFF
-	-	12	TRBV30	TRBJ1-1	TGTGCCTGGAGCCCCCTTGGCACTGAAGCTTTCTTT	CAWSPLGTEAFF
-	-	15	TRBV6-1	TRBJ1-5	TGTGCCAGCACCACCGGGCTAGGGGGCAATCAGCCCCAGCATTTT	CASTTGLGGNQPQHF
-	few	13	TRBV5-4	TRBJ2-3	TGTGCCAGCAGCGCCGCTAGCACAGATACGCAGTATTTT	CASSAASTDTQYF
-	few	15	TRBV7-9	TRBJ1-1	TGTGCCAGCAGCTCTCTCCGGCAGCCGAACACTGAAGCTTTCTTT	CASSSLRQPNTEAFF
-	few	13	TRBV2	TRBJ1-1	TGTGCCAGCGTCGCGGGGCCGAACACTGAAGCTTTCTTT	CASVAGPNTEAFF
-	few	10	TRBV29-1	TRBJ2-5	TGCAGCGTCGCGGTTGAGACCCAGTACTTC	CSVAVETQYF
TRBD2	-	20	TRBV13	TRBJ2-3	TGTGCCAGCAGCTACCCACTGACTAGCGGGGTGGGTGGGACCACAGATACGCAGTATTTT	CASSYPLTSGVGGTTDTQYF
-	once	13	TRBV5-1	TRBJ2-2	TGCGCCAGCATGGGGTCCGACACCGGGGAGCTGTTTTTT	CASMGSDTGELFF
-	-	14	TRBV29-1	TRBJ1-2	TGCAGCGTTGAATTGGGGTATACTAACTATGGCTACACCTTC	CSVELGYTNYGYTF
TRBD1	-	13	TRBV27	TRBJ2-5	TGTGCCAGCAGCCAACAGGGGACAGAGACCCAGTACTTC	CASSQQGTETQYF
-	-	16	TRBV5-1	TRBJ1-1	TGCGCCAGCAGCCCACATGCGGGGTTAAGTGACACTGAAGCTTTCTTT	CASSPHAGLSDTEAFF
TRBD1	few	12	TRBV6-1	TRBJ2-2	TGTGCCAGAGGGACAGGGACCGGGGAGCTGTTTTTT	CARGTGTGELFF
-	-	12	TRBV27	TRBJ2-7	TGTGCCAGCAGTTTAGCAGGGAGCTCGCAGTACTTC	CASSLAGSSQYF
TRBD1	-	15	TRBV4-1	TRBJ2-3	TGCGCCAGCAGCCCCCTGAACAGGGGTACAGATACGCAGTATTTT	CASSPLNRGTDTQYF
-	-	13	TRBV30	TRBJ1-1	TGTGCCTGGAGCCCTGGAGCTGACACTGAAGCTTTCTTT	CAWSPGADTEAFF